Listed below are T cell receptor beta chains from one sample, sequenced in a study of Ad26.COV2.S vaccination and SARS-CoV-2 variants. Clones were read by immunoSEQ multiplex PCR, and TCRdb kept only the in-frame ones, dropping some. The sample shows 400,000 to 450,000 clones, 80% to 95% of them seen only once. The sample in question was peripheral blood, obtained in a trial of Ad26.COV2.S vaccine versus placebo. The receptors stem from a person between 18 and 60 years old who received the Ad26.COV2.S COVID-19 vaccine or a placebo. The CDR3 runs from the conserved cysteine through the conserved F or W.

TRBV12-3/TRBV12-4	TRBJ1-5	CASSLTGDQPQHF
TRBV27	TRBJ2-7	CASSKGTGGLAKPYEQYF
TRBV12-3/TRBV12-4	TRBJ2-7	CASTLTGSYEQYF
TRBV15	TRBJ1-6	CATSRGIYSPLHF
TRBV30	TRBJ2-1	CAWSGQGAYNEQFF
TRBV7-2	TRBJ2-3	CASSLAGNTDTQYF
TRBV27	TRBJ1-4	CASSSGWRGEKLFF
TRBV11-2	TRBJ2-5	CASSGRLAETQYF
TRBV29-1	TRBJ2-7	CSVDASGEQYF
TRBV20-1	TRBJ2-3	CSASLLSRADTQYF
TRBV27	TRBJ1-1	CASSISEYTEAFF
TRBV27	TRBJ1-5	CASSLSGQGAHQPQHF
TRBV4-2	TRBJ2-3	CASSQDRLITDTQYF
TRBV4-2	TRBJ2-1	CASSPKTIFGSYNEQFF
TRBV5-6	TRBJ2-7	CASSWTSGTLYEQYF
TRBV19	TRBJ1-1	CASRPDRGGRNTEAFF
TRBV30	TRBJ1-2	CAWRGGLHYGYTF
TRBV19	TRBJ2-5	CASSLRGRAMETQYF
TRBV6-6	TRBJ2-5	CASRTGGETQYF
TRBV5-1	TRBJ2-7	CASSLDGNSYEQYF
TRBV5-4	TRBJ2-7	CASSFSSGSYDEQYF
TRBV27	TRBJ2-1	CASRIAGAYNEQFF
TRBV19	TRBJ2-3	CASSIAYRASSTDTQYF
TRBV19	TRBJ2-2	CASRRLPTGELFF
TRBV5-1	TRBJ2-1	CASSSSGNEQFF
TRBV5-1	TRBJ1-5	CASSLTGNQPQHF
TRBV6-2/TRBV6-3	TRBJ2-7	CASSTRVIYEQYF
TRBV9	TRBJ2-7	CASSVGGTGWDEQYF
TRBV30	TRBJ2-7	CAWSVGYEQYF
TRBV3-1/TRBV3-2	TRBJ2-5	CASSLTNQETQYF
TRBV5-1	TRBJ2-2	CASSTGAAGELFF
TRBV30	TRBJ2-3	CAWTGLAGSTDTQYF
TRBV6-5	TRBJ1-3	CASSFGTGLSGNTIYF
TRBV12-3/TRBV12-4	TRBJ1-2	CASSLDRSGYTF
TRBV28	TRBJ1-6	CASSSKDRSSYNSPLHF
TRBV18	TRBJ1-1	CASSKGAKNTEAFF
TRBV18	TRBJ2-7	CASSPPSSYEQYF
TRBV5-1	TRBJ1-1	CASSLESGGQGYPEAFF